This T cell receptor (beta chain) was sequenced for a study of cytomegalovirus exposure and HLA in healthy donors. Study information: Samples from HLA-typed donors yielded about 85 million unique TCRs in an early data release. Study-level results: In a later analysis, a missense DCLRE1C variant was linked to TCR beta V- and J-gene trimming.

Per the germline V gene, CDR1 is MNHNS and CDR2 is SASEGT. Trimming cost V 7 bases and J 6 bases; bases outside gene matches: 10. The CDR3 is made up of 15 amino acids. Comment on this clone: The antigen is undetermined.

PCR used 60 Vbeta primers and 13 Jbeta primers. Sequencing used immunoSEQ multiplex PCR; TCRdb keeps in-frame clones, though not all of them. The data show tens of thousands of clones, 75% seen once. Sequencing was performed on PBMCs. The chain employs TRBV6-1 and TRBJ2-7; TRBD2 aligns across 12 bases. The TCR was taken from a woman under 40 in good health and CMV-seropositive. The CDR3, as DNA: TGTGCCAGCACCGTCGGACTAGCGGGAACACCCGAGCAGTACTTC. It is translated as CASTVGLAGTPEQYF.